This T cell receptor (beta chain) was found in a study of shared clonotypes between healthy human individuals. Overall study context: Researchers drew samples from a couple of women and three men aged 18 to 49. Three plates each covered CD4 naive and memory; CD8 naive two, CD8 memory one.

Profiled with immunoSEQ multiplex PCR; TCRdb holds only in-frame clones, not every one. The data show some 500,000 clones, roughly 95% seen once. CD45RA+ naive and CD45RA-negative memory subsets were separated from CD4+ cells. Study findings and constraints: The sole specimen, blood, was sampled, and tissue repertoires likely differ.

To note about this clone: Its specificity is not known.

This sequence was found in a woman in her twenties or thirties in good health. The material sequenced was naive CD4+ T cells sorted from blood. Documented subset: CD45RA+ positively selected.

Here the CDR3 reads CASSYRHWTRGGEQYF. In DNA, the CDR3 is TGTGCCAGCAGTTACCGCCATTGGACAAGAGGGGGGGAGCAGTACTTC. The V gene is TRBV6-5, the J gene TRBJ2-7; either TRBD1 or TRBD2 may fit D (6 bases each). Trimming shortened V by 2 bases and J by 7 bases, and 21 bases separated the two germline ends. CDR3 length equals 16 residues. The germline V gene has CDR1 MNHEY and CDR2 SVGAGI.